This T cell receptor beta chain originates from a study of shared clonotypes between healthy human individuals (dated by TCRdb to 2019 to 2021). Context from the whole study: The cohort included three men and a couple of women between 18 and 49 years of age. For each donor, CD4 naive and CD4 memory were each given three plates, CD8 naive was given two plates, and CD8 memory was given one plate. To estimate repertoire size and how much clonotype sharing occurs between individuals, the study deeply sequenced the blood TCR repertoires of about five healthy adults. To increase sequencing depth and limit assay-specific biases, different laboratories used diverse techniques to prepare libraries and sequence TCR repertoires. Per donor, leukapheresis produced somewhere between about 0.94 and 9 billion PBMCs.

Worth noting for this clone: The antigen this receptor binds is unknown. The sample holds no much larger clone one base away, and base qualities are not on file.

Here is what the overall study found, with its caveats: Based on pairwise subsampling, the degree of clonotype sharing among donors was expected to be affected by sequencing depth. When a handful of donors were compared, the shared fraction of clonotypes was roughly 5% for naive CD4, around 3.6% for naive CD8, 2% to 2.5% for memory CD4, and 0.3% to 0.5% for memory CD8. Estimated clonotype richness was generally larger for naive than for memory subsets. Clonotypes shared by all four sorted-subset donors showed higher generation probabilities than non-shared clonotypes. Sampling was restricted to blood, and TCR repertoires in tissues likely differ from the TCR repertoires found in blood. Because the study included only a small number of donors, the genetic and exposure-history diversity represented was limited. Rarefaction of sorted-subset datasets indicated incomplete sequencing despite the large sequencing depth.

V is shortened by 0 bases, J by 3 bases, and the region joining them spans 12 bases. CDR1 is given as LGHNA and CDR2 as YSLEER, both from the germline V gene. Measured from the cysteine to the phenylalanine, the CDR3 is 15 residues long. Only the CDR3 DNA is retained, 45 bases long and in frame from the first base. Using the deep immunoSEQ assay, multiplex PCR amplified TCR CDR3 regions from genomic DNA. Extracted genomic DNA from each cell subset was spread evenly across all wells of several immunoSEQ 96-well plates, with each plate serving as a replicate. For sorted subsets, about 220 ng of genomic DNA, equivalent to roughly 30,000 T cell genomes, went into each replicate PCR. Purified libraries were quantified with a Qubit 3.0 fluorometer, sized on a Bioanalyzer 2100, and re-quantified with the KAPA Library Quantification kit. Every immunoSEQ 96-well plate was sequenced on a separate single-read 150-cycle Illumina NextSeq 550 flow cell. As for the authors' bioinformatics: The immunoSEQ output contained only junctional sequences without quality scores, so filtering could not match that applied to full-length reads. Sequences were annotated with PyIR, a Python wrapper for IgBLAST v1.9, using IMGT germline references to assign V/J genes and CDR3. Reads were filtered out if the reads had weak V/J assignments (E-value above 1e-6), no CDR3, stop codons, out-of-frame junctions, or ambiguous translated residues. V3J clonotypes were defined as sequences sharing an identical inferred V gene, J gene, and CDR3 amino acid sequence. To compute the percentage overlap between repertoires, the number of shared unique clonotypes was divided by the size of the smaller repertoire. RTK rarefaction, the Chao1 estimator, and Recon v2.1 estimates of unobserved clonotypes were used to assess repertoire richness. Generation probabilities were computed with OLGA for all TCRbeta clonotypes obtained by the gDNA method from four donors. The clones in this table, taken by TCRdb from immuneACCESS, are in-frame only. Not every clone is retained; where verified, under half of the shortfall comes from an unresolved V gene, and the cause of the rest is unknown. That table gives V, J and clone size, and the DNA gave D and trimming. The sample includes millions of clones, with about 95% observed a single time. The ten largest clones capture 1% to 1.3% of the sample.

CD8 naive samples were obtained by positive selection for CCR7 among CD45RO-negative cells, yielding a CD45RA+CCR7+ population from which TemRA cells were excluded. The donors were healthy, HIV-negative adults who had no recently reported acute infections or vaccinations. All donors were Caucasian adults living in Nashville, Tennessee, USA. Blood was collected by leukapheresis, and PBMCs were isolated by Ficoll-Histopaque density gradient centrifugation and then cryopreserved in liquid nitrogen vapor phase. Analytical flow cytometry was used to check the purity and quantity of every magnetically sorted T cell population. Each sorted fraction had its genomic DNA isolated and then quantified by UV absorbance on a Nanodrop 2000c.

The sequence links TRBV4-3 to TRBJ2-7; TRBD1 might be the D gene, on 5 matching bases. The material sequenced was naive CD8+ T cells sorted from blood. The cell subset or site label here, explained by the study, means: CD45RA+CCR7+. The clonotype was recovered from a man between 18 and 35 years old in good health. The nucleotides are TGCGCCAGCAGCCAAGATAGTACAGGCTACTACGAGCAGTACTTC. Its translation is CASSQDSTGYYEQYF.